Below are 21 T cell receptor beta chains sequenced from a single sample in a study of regulatory T cells in long-lasting Graves disease. TCR beta libraries were built with iRepertoire HTBI primers and Arm-PCR of CDR3 regions. TCRdb called the multiplex PCR reads again in MiXCR, with one record for every CDR3 protein. Here the sample spans more than 400,000 distinct CDR3 sequences, around 15% being singletons. Time point given: newly diagnosed GD, antithyroid drugs for less than 3 months. The authors made the TCR library using RNA they extracted from PBMCs. The sample also formed part of further work on T cells in Graves' hyperthyroidism and ophthalmopathy.

This sample comprised peripheral blood mononuclear cells (PBMCs), obtained at new diagnosis, from a patient treated with antithyroid drugs. The receptors were sampled from a woman in her 30s with Graves disease.

This clonotype was picked up many times. The CDR3 loop reads CASSLGDSSYEQYF. CDR3 in DNA: TGTGCCAGCAGCTTAGGGGACAGTTCCTACGAGCAGTACTTC. V and J are TRBV7-9 and TRBJ2-7, with 7 positions matching TRBD1. V lost 1 base to trimming and J lost 1 base; unmatched junction nucleotides: 1. Germline CDR1 SEHNR, CDR2 FQNEAQ (reference sequence). This CDR3 contains 14 residues.

The sample holds a few counts of this clonotype. The chain carries TRBV6-1 and TRBJ1-4; D unresolved. CDR1 and CDR2 (germline): MNHNS, SASEGT. Trimming left V 6 bases short and J 7 bases short, with 12 bases between. This CDR3 contains 13 residues. CDR3 in amino acids: CASRPDTGEKLFF. The CDR3 nucleotides are TGTGCCAGCAGGCCCGACACTGGTGAAAAACTGTTTTTT.

This clonotype has at least ten counts. This chain uses TRBV28 with TRBJ2-7; D not resolved. V lost 1 base and J lost 6, with 13 bases in between. This CDR3 spans 14 amino acids. The germline V gene has CDR1 MDHEN and CDR2 SYDVKM. The CDR3 loop reads CASSLLFEGREQYF. CDR3 coding DNA: TGTGCCAGCAGTTTATTGTTCGAAGGTCGCGAGCAGTACTTC. Drawing the rest from reference TRBV28 and TRBJ2-7, the complete variable domain is DVKVTQSSRYLVKRTGEKVFLECVQDMDHENMFWYRQDPGLGLRLIYFSYDVKMKEKGDIPEGYSVSREKKERFSLILESASTNQTSMYLCASSLLFEGREQYFGPGTRLTVT.

This chain uses TRBV12-3 or TRBV12-4 with TRBJ2-1; 8 bases map to TRBD2. After removal of 2 bases from V and 8 bases from J, the junction contained 5 bases not matched to a gene. This CDR3 is 14 amino acids long. In nucleotides, the CDR3 is TGTGCCAGCAGTTTATATTCGCGGGAGGATGAGCAGTTCTTC. Amino acid sequence: CASSLYSREDEQFF.

This clonotype was seen ten or more times. This chain connects TRBV18 to TRBJ2-7; 7 positions agree with TRBD2. Germline V lookup: CDR1 KGHSH, CDR2 LQKENI. CDR3 length: 13 amino acids. V shed 3 bases and J 3 bases; nucleotides not matched to a gene: 2. The CDR3 DNA follows: TGTGCCAGCTCACCGCCGGGGGGCTACGAGCAGTACTTC. Its translation: CASSPPGGYEQYF.

This clonotype has more than one count but fewer than ten. V is TRBV10-3 and J is TRBJ2-3; 8 bases map to TRBD2. The V segment lost 9 bases and the J segment 0 bases; nucleotides outside the gene matches: 5. Germline CDR1 reads ENHRY; CDR2 reads SYGVKD. The CDR3 runs 14 residues. CDR3 residues: CAIRLATSTDTQYF. In DNA, the CDR3 is TGTGCCATAAGACTAGCGACTAGCACAGATACGCAGTATTTT.

There are a few counts of this clonotype. The chain uses TRBV10-3 and TRBJ1-1; 7 nucleotides agree with TRBD1. This CDR3 has 17 amino acids. The V segment lost 2 bases and the J segment 5 bases; nucleotides outside the gene matches: 14. Looked up from germline, CDR1 is ENHRY and CDR2 is SYGVKD. Written as DNA, the CDR3 is TGTGCCATCAGTGAGACCCGTCGACAGGGTAGGAGTACTGAAGCTTTCTTT. Amino acid sequence: CAISETRRQGRSTEAFF.

This clonotype was seen ten or more times. V gene TRBV12-3 or TRBV12-4 combines with J gene TRBJ1-2; 10 bases fit TRBD1. The trim removed 5 bases at V and 1 base at J, leaving 4 bases unmatched. This CDR3 region has 15 residues. CDR3 protein: CASSADRGLNYGYTF. CDR3 bases: TGTGCCAGCAGTGCTGACAGGGGGCTTAACTATGGCTACACCTTC.

This clonotype was found many times. The rearrangement joins TRBV3-1 to TRBJ2-7; the D gene is possibly TRBD2 (6 bases). There are 14 residues in the CDR3. The germline V gene encodes CDR1 LGHDT and CDR2 YNNKEL (reference sequence). Trimming shortened V by 4 bases and J by 3 bases, and 13 bases separated the two germline ends. This CDR3 is CASSPAAGNYEQYF. CDR3 DNA sequence: TGTGCCAGCAGCCCGGCGGCGGGGAACTACGAGCAGTACTTC.

This clonotype was seen at least ten times. V usage is TRBV5-4 and J usage is TRBJ2-2, with D unresolved. Trimming took off 1 base at V and 3 bases at J, with 13 bases between the two ends. The CDR3 totals 16 residues. Germline V gene lookup returns CDR1 SGHNT and CDR2 YYREEE (reference sequence). The CDR3 DNA is TGTGCCAGCAGCTTGACCCACTTAACTTACACCGGGGAGCTGTTTTTT. It translates to CASSLTHLTYTGELFF.

This clonotype has ten or more counts. V and J are TRBV18 and TRBJ2-7; 8 nucleotides align to TRBD1. Looked up from germline, CDR1 is KGHSH and CDR2 is LQKENI. This CDR3 is 15 amino acids long. V lost 4 bases and J lost 2; bases outside the gene matches: 7. The CDR3 region has the DNA TGTGCCAGCTCACTCCGCGGGACAGGACCCTACGAGCAGTACTTC. This gives the protein CASSLRGTGPYEQYF. Filled out from reference TRBV18 and TRBJ2-7, the complete variable domain reads NAGVMQNPRHLVRRRGQEARLRCSPMKGHSHVYWYRQLPEEGLKFMVYLQKENIIDESGMPKERFSAEFPKEGPSILRIQQVVRGDSAAYFCASSLRGTGPYEQYFGPGTRLTVT.

At least ten counts were recorded for this clonotype. V gene TRBV28 combines with J gene TRBJ2-3; the D is unclear. The CDR3 extends over 14 amino acids. Trimming shortened V by 8 bases and J by 0 bases, and 12 bases separated the two germline ends. The germline CDR1 and CDR2 sequences are MDHEN and SYDVKM. CDR3 loop: CASLDLDSTDTQYF. The CDR3 DNA is TGTGCCAGCCTGGACCTGGACAGCACAGATACGCAGTATTTT. Looking up the rest from reference TRBV28 and TRBJ2-3 gives the full variable domain: DVKVTQSSRYLVKRTGEKVFLECVQDMDHENMFWYRQDPGLGLRLIYFSYDVKMKEKGDIPEGYSVSREKKERFSLILESASTNQTSMYLCASLDLDSTDTQYFGPGTRLTVL.

This clonotype was detected ten times or more. Here the CDR3 reads CATSDSSGGNEKLFF. The DNA of the CDR3 is TGTGCCACCAGTGATTCGTCAGGGGGTAATGAAAAACTGTTTTTT. The chain couples TRBV24-1 to TRBJ1-4; 7 nucleotides match TRBD1. The germline V gene has CDR1 KGHDR and CDR2 SFDVKD. The CDR3 runs to 15 residues. V shed 2 bases, J shed 4 bases, and the junction held 3 bases outside the gene matches.

Ten or more counts support this clonotype. The chain uses TRBV20-1 and TRBJ1-1, with D tentatively TRBD1 (6 bases). Trimming removed 5 bases at V and 1 base at J, with 14 bases between. Germline V gene sequence: CDR1 DFQATT, CDR2 SNEGSKA (reference sequence). The CDR3 loop spans 14 amino acids. CDR3 sequence (DNA): TGCAGTGCTCTAGGAGGGGGAGAGAACACTGAAGCTTTCTTT. This codes for CSALGGGENTEAFF.

The chain couples TRBV5-1 to TRBJ1-6; 11 bases are a match to TRBD1. Trimming cost V 1 base and J 11 bases; bases outside gene matches: 5. This CDR3 region has 15 residues. In germline, CDR1 is SGHRS, CDR2 YFSETQ. Here the CDR3 DNA reads TGCGCCAGCAGCTTGCGGACAGGGGGCCCAGCACCCCTCCACTTT. It yields the protein CASSLRTGGPAPLHF.

This clonotype was found many times. V and J are TRBV24-1 and TRBJ1-4; 8 nucleotides match TRBD1. V gave up 3 bases and J gave up 5 bases; unmatched junction bases: 4. This CDR3 is built from 15 residues. In germline, CDR1 is KGHDR, CDR2 SFDVKD. CDR3 nucleotides: TGTGCCACCAGTGATCCGGGACAGGCGAATGAAAAACTGTTTTTT. Amino acids: CATSDPGQANEKLFF.

This clonotype came up a few times. This chain joins TRBV9 and TRBJ2-1; D not certain. The ends were cut back, 2 bases at V and 9 bases at J, with 6 bases in the middle. The CDR3 consists of 11 residues. Germline values: CDR1 SGDLS, CDR2 YYNGEE. CDR3 DNA sequence: TGTGCCAGCAGCGTTGGTAGTGAGCAGTTCTTC. Protein product: CASSVGSEQFF.

This clonotype was found many times. In DNA form, the CDR3 reads TGCGCCAGTGCGGACAGGGGGAGGGAGACCCAGTACTTC. Its protein product is CASADRGRETQYF. The rearrangement uses TRBV5-1 and TRBJ2-5; 10 bases agree with TRBD1. Trimming removed 8 bases from V and 5 bases from J; junction bases left unmatched: 6. Germline V gives CDR1 SGHRS, CDR2 YFSETQ. There are 13 residues in the CDR3.

This clonotype was counted many times. The V and J genes are TRBV2 and TRBJ2-2, with D tentatively TRBD2 (6 bases). The V gene lost 1 base and the J gene lost 1 base, with 10 bases spanning the gap. CDR1 and CDR2 from the germline V gene are SNHLY and FYNNEI. The CDR3 runs 16 residues. The CDR3 coding sequence is TGTGCCAGCAGTGAAGAGCGGGTAGGGAACACCGGGGAGCTGTTTTTT. Translated: CASSEERVGNTGELFF.

This clonotype occurred many times. V gene TRBV13 combines with J gene TRBJ2-7, with D possibly called TRBD1 or TRBD2 (5 bases each). Per the germline V gene, CDR1 is PRHDT and CDR2 is FYEKMQ (reference sequence). V shed 5 bases and J shed 7 bases, with 18 bases lying between them. The CDR3 is 14 residues long. In DNA form, the CDR3 reads TGTGCCAGCAGCCGGACGACAGCGACTAAAGAGCAGTACTTC. Translation gives CASSRTTATKEQYF.

There are a few counts of this clonotype. This sequence joins TRBV7-9 and TRBJ1-2, with a tentative D call TRBD1 (5 bases). Trimming stripped 5 bases from V and 4 bases from J, with 11 bases between. From germline, CDR1 is SEHNR and CDR2 FQNEAQ (reference sequence). This CDR3 region has 13 residues. The DNA of the CDR3 is TGTGCCAGCAGCGTAGGGACGGTCTATGGCTACACCTTC. Translation gives CASSVGTVYGYTF. The variable domain in full, with the rest retrieved from reference TRBV7-9 and TRBJ1-2, is DTGVSQNPRHKITKRGQNVTFRCDPISEHNRLYWYRQTLGQGPEFLTYFQNEAQLEKSRLLSDRFSAERPKGSFSTLEIQRTEQGDSAMYLCASSVGTVYGYTFGSGTRLTVV.